This T cell receptor beta chain stems from a study of OX40 agonist ivuxolimab in advanced cancers. Findings and caveats of the study: At doses 0.1 to 3.0 mg/kg, CD4+ and CD8+ clones expanded.

Clones were read by immunoSEQ multiplex PCR, and TCRdb kept only the in-frame ones, dropping some. The table lists 96,000 or so clones, about 80% of them singletons. With regard to this clone: Its antigen is not identified.

CDR3 length equals 15 residues. Germline V gives CDR1 SGHRS, CDR2 YFSETQ. The V end was cut by 7 bases, the J end by 2 bases, with 17 bases between. This TCR was recovered from an adult with an advanced solid tumor such as melanoma, head and neck, liver or kidney cancer. Source: CD4+ or CD8+ T cells sorted from blood, taken in a trial of the OX40 agonist ivuxolimab. The genes are TRBV5-1 and TRBJ2-3; no clear D. The CDR3 coding sequence is TGCGCCAGCTCCCCCCTTGGCGTACCCACAGATACGCAGTATTTT. It translates to CASSPLGVPTDTQYF.